Below, 29 T cell receptor beta chains from the same sample are listed, as sequenced in a study of shared clonotypes between healthy human individuals. This table comes from immunoSEQ multiplex PCR, and its TCRdb copy is limited to in-frame clones, with some not included. The sample carries around 1,000,000 clones, approximately 80% recorded once. The sample consisted of memory CD4+ T cells from PBMCs. The sample's subset: CD45RA-negative fraction. These receptors came from a man aged 18-30 years in good health. Some clones in this sample may be carry-over from other donors' samples.

V and J are TRBV18 and TRBJ2-7; 9 bases map to TRBD2. The ends lost 4 bases at V and 4 bases at J; junction bases unmatched: 8. Germline CDR1 is KGHSH and CDR2 is LQKENI. The CDR3 totals 15 residues. Written as DNA, the CDR3 is TGTGCCAGCTCACAGGTAGCGGGAGCTGGTTACGAGCAGTACTTC. Its translation is CASSQVAGAGYEQYF.

This clone was seen just once. This chain's CDR3 is CASSVGEGYSYEQYF. The CDR3 DNA reads TGTGCCAGCAGCGTAGGAGAAGGTTACTCCTACGAGCAGTACTTC. The genes are TRBV9 and TRBJ2-7; D uncertain. The CDR3 covers 15 residues. Germline V CDR1 and CDR2: SGDLS, YYNGEE. The V end lost 0 bases, the J end lost 0 bases, and 10 bases lay between the germline ends.

The V call is TRBV7-8, the J call TRBJ1-2; the D is unclear. Germline V gene lookup returns CDR1 SGHVS and CDR2 FQNEAQ. The V and J ends lost 3 bases and 4 bases respectively, with 9 bases between them. The CDR3 covers 13 residues. The CDR3 DNA sequence: TGTGCCAGCAGCTTCAGGAGTTTCTATGGCTACACCTTC. Translated, it gives CASSFRSFYGYTF.

Note on this clone: A far more abundant clone sits one base away, making this likely a read error. Different DNA sequences within this sample yield the same CDR3. This rearrangement joins TRBV28 to TRBJ1-5, with D unclear. Germline CDR1 and CDR2: MDHEN and SYDVKM. Trimming took off 7 bases at V and 5 bases at J, with 9 bases between the two ends. The CDR3 has 12 residues. The DNA for the CDR3 is TGTGCCAGCACTTCCACCGATCAGCCCCAGCATTTT. Its protein product is CASTSTDQPQHF.

CDR3: CASSSLVGARNQPQHF. The CDR3 DNA reads TGTGCCAGCAGTTCCCTTGTAGGGGCGCGGAATCAGCCCCAGCATTTT. The chain uses TRBV6-6 and TRBJ1-5; weak D call: TRBD1 (5 bases). Looked up from germline, CDR1 is MNHNY and CDR2 is SVGAGI (reference sequence). This CDR3 is built from 16 residues. Deletions cut 4 bases from V and 4 bases from J, with 17 bases between.

The chain uses TRBV11-1 and TRBJ2-5; weak D call: TRBD2 (6 bases). The germline V gene encodes CDR1 SGHAT and CDR2 FQDESV (reference sequence). The V end lost 5 bases, the J end lost 3 bases, and 22 bases lay between the germline ends. The CDR3 spans 17 residues. The CDR3 DNA follows: TGTGCCAGCAGCCCAAATCTCGGACTATTTCCCAAAGAGACCCAGTACTTC. It specifies CASSPNLGLFPKETQYF. Full variable domain (missing parts from reference TRBV11-1 and TRBJ2-5): EAEVAQSPRYKITEKSQAVAFWCDPISGHATLYWYRQILGQGPELLVQFQDESVVDDSQLPKDRFSAERLKGVDSTLKIQPAELGDSAMYLCASSPNLGLFPKETQYFGPGTRLLVL.

The chain has TRBV4-2 and TRBJ2-1; 8 bases line up with TRBD2. The CDR3 covers 18 residues. Trimming took 1 base from V and 1 from J; bases not matched to a gene: 9. Germline V gene data show CDR1 as LGHNA and CDR2 as YNFKEQ. The DNA for the CDR3 is TGTGCCAGCAGCCAAGCTCTTGGCGAGCGGGAGTCCTACAATGAGCAGTTCTTC. It specifies CASSQALGERESYNEQFF.

The chain couples TRBV28 to TRBJ1-2; D is perhaps TRBD1 (6 bases). Deletions cut 4 bases from V and 2 bases from J, with 11 bases between. The CDR3 has 14 amino acids. Per the germline V gene, CDR1 is MDHEN and CDR2 is SYDVKM. The CDR3 DNA reads TGTGCCAGCAGTTCAAGGACAGCCAACTATGGCTACACCTTC. Amino acids: CASSSRTANYGYTF.

This clone has a handful of counts. The rearrangement links TRBV7-9 to TRBJ2-3; either TRBD1 or TRBD2 may supply D (5 bases each). The CDR3 is made up of 13 amino acids. V dropped 6 bases and J dropped 4 bases, with 11 bases sitting between them. Germline-derived CDR1 and CDR2 are SEHNR and FQNEAQ (reference sequence). CDR3 sequence: CASRAGDADTQYF. The CDR3 coding sequence is TGTGCCAGCAGGGCCGGGGACGCAGATACGCAGTATTTT.

The CDR3 DNA reads as TGTGCCAGCAGTAAGGTCGCGGGAGGGCCCCCCTACGAGCAGTACTTC. Its protein product is CASSKVAGGPPYEQYF. J is TRBJ2-7 and V is TRBV25-1; 9 positions match TRBD2. The CDR3 consists of 16 residues. V shed 5 bases, J shed 2 bases, and the junction held 10 bases outside the gene matches. Germline lookup yields CDR1 MGHDK and CDR2 SYGVNS.

In DNA form, the CDR3 reads TGTGCCAGCAGTGCCTTATTCAGAAGCACTGAAGCTTTCTTT. It yields the protein CASSALFRSTEAFF. This chain links TRBV6-1 with TRBJ1-1; D ambiguous. The V end lost 4 bases, the J end lost 4 bases, and 13 bases lay between the germline ends. The length of the CDR3 is 14 residues. Germline V gene data show CDR1 as MNHNS and CDR2 as SASEGT.

The V and J genes are TRBV5-1 and TRBJ2-2; no reliable D call. The V gene lost 3 bases and the J gene lost 3 bases, with 12 bases spanning the gap. This CDR3 has 15 residues. Germline CDR1 reads SGHRS; CDR2 reads YFSETQ. This CDR3 is CASSYSGSDTGELFF. The CDR3 bases are TGCGCCAGCAGCTATTCAGGTTCGGACACCGGGGAGCTGTTTTTT.

With regard to this clone: A junction end diverges from the germline sequence, so it may reflect a read error. The CDR3 loop is CARSLVSDTLSFF. CDR3 nucleotides: TGTGCCAGAAGCTTGGTGTCTGATACATTATCCTTCTTC. The chain combines TRBV5-3 with TRBJ1-2; D not certain. TRBV5-3 is recorded as an ORF, its role being uncertain. The CDR3 loop spans 13 amino acids.

This clone occurred once. The chain links TRBV5-6 to TRBJ2-7; the match to TRBD1 covers 7 bases. The CDR3 sequence is 12 residues long. CDR1 and CDR2 from the germline V gene are SGHDT and YYEEEE. V trimming: 2 bases; J trimming: 6 bases; junction bases outside the gene matches: 2. The CDR3 region has the DNA TGTGCCAGCAGCTTTACAGGGGCCGAGCAGTACTTC. Translated: CASSFTGAEQYF.

The chain combines TRBV28 with TRBJ2-1; D perhaps matches TRBD1 (5 bases). With 5 bases removed from V and 16 bases from J, the gap between germline ends came to 24 bases. CDR3 length equals 14 residues. The germline V gene has CDR1 MDHEN and CDR2 SYDVKM. CDR3 in DNA: TGTGCCAGCAGTCCGCCTCTGGACACGGAAACCTCTTTCTTC. Protein: CASSPPLDTETSFF.

This rearrangement joins TRBV29-1 to TRBJ2-1; the match to TRBD2 covers 14 bases. With V trimmed by 7 bases and J by 8 bases, 13 bases remained unmatched. Looked up from germline, CDR1 is SQVTM and CDR2 is ANQGSEA. The CDR3 runs 16 residues. CDR3 sequence reads: CSARGTSGSRVDEQFF. As DNA, the CDR3 is TGCAGCGCCCGGGGGACTAGCGGGAGCCGAGTGGATGAGCAGTTCTTC.

The chain is built from TRBV9 and TRBJ2-3, with D uncertain. Looked up from germline, CDR1 is SGDLS and CDR2 is YYNGEE. CDR3 length: 13 residues. The V end lost 4 bases, the J end lost 2 bases, and 8 bases lay between the germline ends. The CDR3, as DNA: TGTGCCAGCAGCTTAGGTAACACAGATACGCAGTATTTT. Translated, it gives CASSLGNTDTQYF.

The CDR3 DNA reads TGTGCCAGCAGCCGAGGCCTAGCGGGAGTCTACGAGCAGTACTTC. This sequence encodes CASSRGLAGVYEQYF. V is TRBV27 and J is TRBJ2-7; 10 nucleotides agree with TRBD2. The germline V gene has CDR1 MNHEY and CDR2 SMNVEV (reference sequence). CDR3 length: 15 amino acids. Trimming at V came to 6 bases and at J to 3 bases, leaving 8 bases not matched to a gene.

The CDR3 sequence: CASSLAEAGGHYEQYF. The CDR3 DNA reads TGTGCCAGCAGCTTAGCGGAGGCAGGGGGCCACTACGAGCAGTACTTC. The V gene is TRBV7-8, the J gene TRBJ2-7; 8 positions agree with TRBD1. The CDR3 is 16 amino acids. Germline loops: CDR1 SGHVS, CDR2 FQNEAQ. The V segment lost 0 bases and the J segment 3 bases; nucleotides outside the gene matches: 7.

The chain recombines TRBV7-9 with TRBJ2-1; 13 bases fit TRBD2. Germline CDR1 SEHNR, CDR2 FQNEAQ (reference sequence). The CDR3 has 16 residues. Germline trimming cut 5 bases from V and 6 bases from J; bases unmatched to any gene: 7. CDR3 region: CASSPYGTSGVNEQFF. CDR3 DNA sequence: TGTGCCAGCAGCCCGTACGGGACTAGCGGGGTCAATGAGCAGTTCTTC.

The chain is built from TRBV27 and TRBJ2-7; 8 bases are shared with TRBD1. Germline CDR1 reads MNHEY; CDR2 reads SMNVEV (reference sequence). The V gene end was trimmed by 5 bases and the J gene end by 0 bases; junction bases not matched to a gene: 9. CDR3 length: 16 residues. DNA for the CDR3: TGTGCCAGCAGTCGGGGGACAGGTCTAAGCTCCTACGAGCAGTACTTC. It translates to CASSRGTGLSSYEQYF.

The J gene is TRBJ1-5, the V gene TRBV28; D gene uncertain. The length of the CDR3 is 12 residues. V was trimmed by 8 bases and J by 1 base, leaving 6 bases between them. Looked up from germline, CDR1 is MDHEN and CDR2 is SYDVKM. CDR3 protein: CASADSNQPQHF. DNA of the CDR3: TGTGCCAGCGCGGACAGCAATCAGCCCCAGCATTTT.

The chain recombines TRBV6-1 with TRBJ1-2, with a possible D match to TRBD1 (6 bases). CDR1 is MNHNS and CDR2 is SASEGT in the germline V gene. V was clipped by 6 bases and J by 4 bases, with 18 bases between them. This CDR3 has 15 amino acids. Written as DNA, the CDR3 is TGTGCCAGCAGGGGCAGGGGAAGTGGGTCCTATGGCTACACCTTC. Its translation is CASRGRGSGSYGYTF.

This clone was picked up a small number of times. The chain joins TRBV11-3 to TRBJ1-2; 9 bases agree with TRBD1. The CDR3 loop spans 16 amino acids. The V gene end was trimmed by 1 base and the J gene end by 8 bases; junction bases not matched to a gene: 11. The germline V gene has CDR1 SGHNT and CDR2 YENEEA. CDR3 sequence (DNA): TGTGCCAGCAGCTTAGGTGGGACAGGGCCCCTCTTCGGCTACACCTTC. This gives the protein CASSLGGTGPLFGYTF. The whole variable domain, remainder taken from reference TRBV11-3 and TRBJ1-2, is EAGVVQSPRYKIIEKKQPVAFWCNPISGHNTLYWYLQNLGQGPELLIRYENEEAVDDSQLPKDRFSAERLKGVDSTLKIQPAELGDSAVYLCASSLGGTGPLFGYTFGSGTRLTVV.

J is TRBJ2-3 and V is TRBV6-5; D might be TRBD2 (5 bases). The CDR3 length is 14 residues. Per the germline V gene, CDR1 is MNHEY and CDR2 is SVGAGI. V shed 5 bases and J shed 0 bases, with 9 bases lying between them. The CDR3, as DNA: TGTGCCAGCAGTAGCGGCTCTAGCACAGATACGCAGTATTTT. It encodes CASSSGSSTDTQYF.

This clone has a single count. The chain uses TRBV5-1 and TRBJ2-7, with 15 bases matching TRBD2. The CDR3 is 16 amino acids. CDR1 and CDR2 (germline): SGHRS, YFSETQ. V lost 4 bases to trimming and J lost 4 bases; unmatched junction nucleotides: 6. The CDR3 region is CASSAQGTSGRYEQYF. CDR3 in DNA: TGCGCCAGCAGCGCGCAAGGGACTAGCGGGAGGTACGAGCAGTACTTC.

With regard to this clone: Different DNA sequences within this sample yield the same CDR3. V usage is TRBV14 and J usage is TRBJ1-1; perhaps TRBD1 as D (5 bases). The length of the CDR3 is 12 residues. Germline lookup yields CDR1 SGHDN and CDR2 FVKESK. V lost 4 bases and J lost 5, with 8 bases in between. The CDR3 bases are TGTGCCAGCAGCCGGGACGGGACTGAAGCTTTCTTT. This codes for CASSRDGTEAFF.

This rearrangement joins TRBV4-2 to TRBJ1-1, with D hard to call. This CDR3 is 16 amino acids long. CDR1 is LGHNA and CDR2 is YNFKEQ in the germline V gene. Trimming removed 1 base at V and 1 base at J, with 13 bases between. The CDR3 region is CASSQGEPGQNTEAFF. The DNA for the CDR3 is TGTGCCAGCAGCCAAGGGGAGCCGGGCCAGAACACTGAAGCTTTCTTT.

V usage is TRBV28 and J usage is TRBJ2-2, with D perhaps matching TRBD1 (6 bases). The V end lost 3 bases, the J end lost 3 bases, and 8 bases lay between the germline ends. This CDR3 has 14 amino acids. CDR1 and CDR2 from the germline V gene are MDHEN and SYDVKM. CDR3 sequence reads: CASSFYRDTGELFF. CDR3 in DNA: TGTGCCAGCAGTTTTTACAGGGACACCGGGGAGCTGTTTTTT.